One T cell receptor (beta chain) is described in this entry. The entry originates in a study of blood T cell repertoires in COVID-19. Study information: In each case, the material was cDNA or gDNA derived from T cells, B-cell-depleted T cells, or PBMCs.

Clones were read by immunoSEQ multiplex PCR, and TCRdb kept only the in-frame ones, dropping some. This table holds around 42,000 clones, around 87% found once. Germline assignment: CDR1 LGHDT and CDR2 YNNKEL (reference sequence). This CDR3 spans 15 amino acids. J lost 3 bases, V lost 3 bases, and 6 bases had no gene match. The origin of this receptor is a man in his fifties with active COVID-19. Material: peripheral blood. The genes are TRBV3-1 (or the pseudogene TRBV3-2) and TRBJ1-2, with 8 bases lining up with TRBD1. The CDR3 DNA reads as TGTGCCAGCAGCCAGCCTGGGACAGGATACTATGGCTACACCTTC. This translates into CASSQPGTGYYGYTF.